The clone carrying this T cell receptor beta chain was detected a few times. The antigen is undetermined. The CDR3 contains 13 residues. Germline V gene sequence: CDR1 MNHNY, CDR2 SVGAGI (reference sequence). The J segment lost 13 bases and the V segment lost 4 bases, leaving 10 bases of the junction unmatched. This entry is derived from a study of CD8 T cell repertoires and HIV-1 epitope variants. Turning to the study itself: Separate wells received one of Twenty-five Gag or Nef variant peptides. Autologous T cell-negative cells served as antigen-presenting cells in equal numbers. 1M T cells were kept uncultured as a baseline. A roughly 10-day culture received IL-2, IL-7 and IL-15 on days 3 and 7.

TCRdb's copy holds only in-frame clones and misses some; the assay was immunoSEQ multiplex PCR. The table has 5,000 or so clones, around 73% seen once. Sequencing was done on a sample of cultured CD8+ T cells derived from PBMCs. V gene TRBV6-6 combines with J gene TRBJ2-4; the match to TRBD1 covers 7 bases. The TCR originated in a male donor with HIV. CDR3 sequence reads: CASSLGTDALQYF. CDR3 coding DNA: TGTGCCAGCAGTTTGGGGACAGACGCCCTCCAGTACTTC.